The 29 T cell receptor beta chains in this list originate from one sample, sequenced in a study of lymphopenia after photon versus proton radiotherapy. This table comes from immunoSEQ multiplex PCR, and its TCRdb copy is limited to in-frame clones, with some not included. This sample yields 50,000 to 60,000 clones, of which 92% are seen a single time; 15% to 20% belongs to the top ten. The source material was peripheral blood, sampled from a patient treated with photon-based radiotherapy. These receptors came from a woman aged 40 to 50 with cholangiocarcinoma.

This clone was observed a single time. V and J are TRBV5-4 and TRBJ1-2, with no clear D. Germline V CDR1 and CDR2: SGHNT, YYREEE (reference sequence). The CDR3 covers 15 residues. V was cut by 3 bases and J by 0 bases, with 12 bases left in between. CDR3 in amino acids: CASSSGLPANYGYTF. DNA for the CDR3: TGTGCCAGCAGCTCGGGTCTTCCAGCTAACTATGGCTACACCTTC.

The chain recombines TRBV30 with TRBJ2-7; 7 nucleotides line up with TRBD1. This CDR3 region has 13 residues. Looked up from germline, CDR1 is GTSNPN and CDR2 is SVGIG (reference sequence). Unmatched junction bases numbered 6, after V lost 2 bases and J lost 5 bases. Here the CDR3 reads CAWSSDRAHEQYF. For the CDR3, the DNA is TGTGCCTGGAGTTCCGACAGGGCCCACGAGCAGTACTTC.

The chain links TRBV5-4 to TRBJ2-5; 8 nucleotides line up with TRBD2. Germline V lookup: CDR1 SGHNT, CDR2 YYREEE (reference sequence). V was pared by 9 bases and J by 1 base, with 5 bases of the junction left unmatched. This CDR3 spans 13 amino acids. CDR3 sequence: CATTGGGQETQYF. CDR3 bases: TGTGCCACTACCGGGGGGGGCCAAGAGACCCAGTACTTC.

This rearrangement joins TRBV4-2 to TRBJ1-4; D may be TRBD1 (5 bases). The germline V and J ends were trimmed by 0 bases and 5 bases, with 13 bases remaining between them. The CDR3 runs to 16 residues. Germline V lookup: CDR1 LGHNA, CDR2 YNFKEQ. CDR3: CASSQEMTRDNEKLFF. The CDR3 coding sequence is TGTGCCAGCAGCCAAGAAATGACCAGGGACAATGAAAAACTGTTTTTT.

This clone was picked up a small number of times. The genes are TRBV19 and TRBJ1-2; no clear D. In germline, CDR1 is LNHDA, CDR2 SQIVND (reference sequence). This CDR3 spans 13 amino acids. Trimming shortened V by 7 bases and J by 2 bases, and 11 bases separated the two germline ends. The CDR3 DNA is TGTGCCAGTACTGCGGGATCCAACTATGGCTACACCTTC. It translates to CASTAGSNYGYTF.

The chain recombines TRBV6-5 with TRBJ1-2; D may be TRBD1 (5 bases). V lost 4 bases and J lost 0, with 12 bases in between. Per the germline V gene, CDR1 is MNHEY and CDR2 is SVGAGI. There are 15 residues in the CDR3. The chain's CDR3 is CASSSDRVTNYGYTF. CDR3 nucleotides: TGTGCCAGCAGTTCTGACAGAGTTACTAACTATGGCTACACCTTC.

The chain is built from TRBV7-6 and TRBJ1-3, with unresolved D. The CDR3 length is 17 residues. Trimming took 1 base from V and 0 from J, leaving 13 bases between them. Germline CDR1 and CDR2: SGHVS and FNYEAQ. CDR3 DNA: TGTGCCAGCAGCTTAGGCAGAGGCCAGAGCTCTGGAAACACCATATATTTT. Amino acid sequence: CASSLGRGQSSGNTIYF.

The genes are TRBV30 and TRBJ2-2; 11 nucleotides line up with TRBD2. Germline trimming cut 0 bases from V and 5 bases from J; bases unmatched to any gene: 11. The CDR3 has 18 residues. The germline gives CDR1 GTSNPN, CDR2 SVGIG (reference sequence). CDR3 residues: CAWSVQASGRRWTGELFF. The CDR3 bases are TGTGCCTGGAGTGTACAGGCTAGCGGGAGGAGGTGGACCGGGGAGCTGTTTTTT.

The chain combines TRBV4-1 with TRBJ2-2; TRBD2 aligns across 8 bases. The germline gives CDR1 MGHRA, CDR2 YSYEKL. V was clipped by 4 bases and J by 7 bases; unmatched bases: 8. The CDR3 extends over 15 amino acids. The CDR3 here is CASSPREREHGELFF. As DNA, the CDR3 is TGCGCCAGCAGCCCCCGGGAGCGGGAGCACGGGGAGCTGTTTTTT.

V and J are TRBV10-3 and TRBJ1-2; 8 nucleotides match TRBD1. The ends lost 0 bases at V and 8 bases at J; junction bases unmatched: 5. From germline, CDR1 is ENHRY and CDR2 SYGVKD. The CDR3 loop spans 14 amino acids. The CDR3 protein is CAISESVDRAGYTF. DNA for the CDR3: TGTGCCATCAGTGAGTCGGTGGACAGGGCCGGCTACACCTTC.

The chain couples TRBV9 to TRBJ1-1; D is undetermined. V was trimmed by 4 bases and J by 9 bases, leaving 7 bases between them. Germline lookup yields CDR1 SGDLS and CDR2 YYNGEE. CDR3 size: 10 residues. CDR3 in amino acids: CASSSHQAFF. For the CDR3, the DNA is TGTGCCAGCAGCTCGCATCAAGCTTTCTTT.

V is TRBV11-3 and J is TRBJ2-2, with D uncertain. Germline loops: CDR1 SGHNT, CDR2 YENEEA. With 4 bases removed from V and 5 bases from J, the gap between germline ends came to 11 bases. This CDR3 has 14 residues. The CDR3 nucleotides are TGTGCCAGCAGCTCGACCCCTGATACCGGGGAGCTGTTTTTT. Its protein product is CASSSTPDTGELFF.

This clone was seen only once. CDR3 protein: CASSLGQNYGYTF. In nucleotides, the CDR3 is TGTGCCAGCAGTTTGGGGCAGAACTATGGCTACACCTTC. V is TRBV28 and J is TRBJ1-2; D is possibly TRBD1 (5 bases). Trimming cost V 3 bases and J 2 bases, with 7 bases left between them. The germline gives CDR1 MDHEN, CDR2 SYDVKM. The CDR3 extends over 13 amino acids.

The chain joins TRBV29-1 to TRBJ1-1; no definite D call. The CDR3 has 13 amino acids. Per germline, CDR1 SQVTM and CDR2 ANQGSEA. V gave up 3 bases and J gave up 5 bases, with 13 bases separating them. The CDR3 reads CSVEGGSRTEAFF. As DNA, the CDR3 is TGCAGCGTTGAGGGTGGCAGTCGAACTGAAGCTTTCTTT.

The rearrangement links TRBV7-9 to TRBJ2-7; a possible D gene is TRBD2 (6 bases). CDR1 and CDR2 (germline): SEHNR, FQNEAQ (reference sequence). This CDR3 is built from 13 residues. V was clipped by 5 bases and J by 3 bases, with 11 bases between them. This chain's CDR3 is CASSLVEGYEQYF. The DNA for the CDR3 is TGTGCCAGCAGCCTAGTGGAGGGCTACGAGCAGTACTTC. The whole variable domain, remainder taken from reference TRBV7-9 and TRBJ2-7, is DTGVSQNPRHKITKRGQNVTFRCDPISEHNRLYWYRQTLGQGPEFLTYFQNEAQLEKSRLLSDRFSAERPKGSFSTLEIQRTEQGDSAMYLCASSLVEGYEQYFGPGTRLTVT.

The rearrangement joins TRBV7-2 to TRBJ1-4; D unclear. The germline V gene encodes CDR1 SGHTA and CDR2 FQGNSA. The CDR3 extends over 14 amino acids. The V and J ends lost 6 bases and 0 bases respectively, with 8 bases between them. The CDR3 DNA follows: TGTGCCAGCAGAGAGGGCTCAACTAATGAAAAACTGTTTTTT. Amino acids: CASREGSTNEKLFF.

This clone was seen just once. The chain links TRBV10-3 to TRBJ1-2; perhaps TRBD1 as D (5 bases). Trimming left V 2 bases short and J 2 bases short, with 9 bases between. This CDR3 comprises 14 residues. Germline V gene data show CDR1 as ENHRY and CDR2 as SYGVKD. CDR3 sequence reads: CAISERGANYGYTF. The CDR3, as DNA: TGTGCCATCAGTGAGAGGGGCGCGAACTATGGCTACACCTTC.

The chain recombines TRBV30 with TRBJ2-5; D possibly matches TRBD1 or TRBD2 (6 bases each). This CDR3 has 14 amino acids. V was clipped by 0 bases and J by 5 bases, with 13 bases between them. Germline V gene data show CDR1 as GTSNPN and CDR2 as SVGIG (reference sequence). CDR3 protein: CAWSVGGSGETQYF. CDR3 nucleotides: TGTGCCTGGAGTGTAGGGGGGTCCGGGGAGACCCAGTACTTC.

This clone was picked up one time. The V and J genes are TRBV28 and TRBJ1-1; possible D gene TRBD1, 5 bases. V lost 1 base and J 1 base, leaving 10 bases between the germline ends. Germline assignment: CDR1 MDHEN and CDR2 SYDVKM. CDR3 size: 15 residues. The CDR3 region has the DNA TGTGCCAGCAGTTTATCCGGGGGGAGGAACACTGAAGCTTTCTTT. Protein product: CASSLSGGRNTEAFF.

The V and J genes are TRBV5-1 and TRBJ2-1; TRBD2 matches 9 bases. The CDR3 is made up of 17 amino acids. The ends lost 1 base at V and 2 bases at J; junction bases unmatched: 7. CDR1 SGHRS and CDR2 YFSETQ come from the germline V gene. CDR3 DNA: TGCGCCAGCAGCTTGACTGGGGCGGGAGGGCCCTACAATGAGCAGTTCTTC. Amino acid sequence: CASSLTGAGGPYNEQFF.

The chain uses TRBV30 and TRBJ1-4; a possible D gene is TRBD1 (5 bases). The CDR3 consists of 12 residues. Germline-derived CDR1 and CDR2 are GTSNPN and SVGIG (reference sequence). Trimming left V 4 bases short and J 3 bases short, with 6 bases between. The CDR3 spells CAWTGPNEKLFF. The CDR3 nucleotides read TGTGCCTGGACAGGGCCTAATGAAAAACTGTTTTTT.

This chain connects TRBV11-3 to TRBJ2-1, with 11 bases that match TRBD2. The CDR3 contains 15 residues. CDR1 and CDR2 (germline): SGHNT, YENEEA. Trimming took 1 base from V and 4 from J; bases not matched to a gene: 0. The CDR3 nucleotides are TGTGCCAGCAGCTTAGTAGCGGGAGGGTACAATGAGCAGTTCTTC. This gives the protein CASSLVAGGYNEQFF.

The V gene is TRBV5-1, the J gene TRBJ1-3; D is undetermined. CDR3 length equals 12 residues. The germline V gene encodes CDR1 SGHRS and CDR2 YFSETQ. Trimming shortened V by 0 bases and J by 3 bases, and 1 base separated the two germline ends. CDR3 protein: CASSLDGNTIYF. CDR3 bases: TGCGCCAGCAGCTTGGATGGAAACACCATATATTTT.

The DNA of the CDR3 is TGTGCCAGCAGTCTAGGACAGGTGGCAGAGACCCAGTACTTC. Amino acid sequence: CASSLGQVAETQYF. V gene TRBV4-2 combines with J gene TRBJ2-5, with TRBD1 identical over 7 bases. This CDR3 contains 14 residues. Trimming cost V 6 bases and J 4 bases; bases outside gene matches: 8. CDR1 LGHNA and CDR2 YNFKEQ come from the germline V gene.

The V call is TRBV4-1, the J call TRBJ2-2; the match to TRBD1 covers 7 bases. The CDR3 totals 16 residues. Trimming took 5 bases from V and 2 from J; bases not matched to a gene: 8. Germline lookup yields CDR1 MGHRA and CDR2 YSYEKL. This chain's CDR3 is CASSDRDRVNTGELFF. Here the CDR3 DNA reads TGCGCCAGCAGCGATCGGGACAGAGTAAACACCGGGGAGCTGTTTTTT.

This clone was seen a handful of times. The CDR3 is CASSLSGQRNQPQHF. The CDR3 nucleotides read TGTGCCAGCAGTCTTTCCGGACAGAGAAATCAGCCCCAGCATTTT. The chain links TRBV27 to TRBJ1-5; possible D gene TRBD1, 6 bases. The CDR3 spans 15 residues. Germline lookup yields CDR1 MNHEY and CDR2 SMNVEV (reference sequence). Trimming removed 5 bases at V and 4 bases at J, with 15 bases between.

The chain uses TRBV21-1 and TRBJ1-2; the DNA was not used to check the table's D call, TRBD1. TRBV21-1 is listed as a pseudogene. The CDR3 extends over 16 amino acids. DNA of the CDR3: TGTGCCAGCAGCAAATGGAAGGACATCTCTAACTATGGCTACACCTTC. Translating it yields CASSKWKDISNYGYTF.

The chain couples TRBV6-1 to TRBJ1-2; TRBD1 is a possible D gene (5 bases). The germline V and J ends were trimmed by 7 bases and 5 bases, with 5 bases remaining between them. CDR1 and CDR2 from the germline V gene are MNHNS and SASEGT. This CDR3 region has 10 residues. The CDR3 sequence: CASKGYGYTF. The CDR3 DNA reads as TGTGCCAGCAAGGGGTATGGCTACACCTTC.

This chain connects TRBV7-2 to TRBJ2-1, with D perhaps TRBD1 or TRBD2 (5 bases each). The germline CDR1 and CDR2 sequences are SGHTA and FQGNSA. The CDR3 totals 16 residues. Trimming removed 5 bases from V and 0 bases from J, with 14 bases in between. The DNA of the CDR3 is TGTGCCAGCAGCCCCGAGGGACCAAGCTCCTACAATGAGCAGTTCTTC. Its protein is CASSPEGPSSYNEQFF.